This T cell receptor beta chain was captured by sequencing in a study of blood T cell repertoires in COVID-19. Living in about two dozen US areas, the participants were between 18 and 89 years of age. Recovered Cohort 3 donors showed two negative PCRs, clearance, or symptom resolution. The sample holds one count of this clone. V shed 10 bases, J shed 9 bases, and the junction held 12 bases outside the gene matches. Per the germline V gene, CDR1 is LNHDA and CDR2 is SQIVND (reference sequence). The CDR3 is 14 residues long. Only in-frame clones appear in the TCRdb table, and some are missing; sequencing was by immunoSEQ multiplex PCR. The sample lists 450,000 to 600,000 clones, around 90% seen once, with about 0.75% in the top ten.

The chain links TRBV19 to TRBJ2-1; TRBD2 agrees at 10 bases. The material sequenced was PBMCs or T cells enriched from blood (not recorded which). This receptor was obtained from a woman younger than 30 who had recovered from COVID-19. CDR3 coding DNA: TGTGCCACCGCAGCGGGGGGGACCTTGGGTGAGCAGTTCTTC. Its translation is CATAAGGTLGEQFF.